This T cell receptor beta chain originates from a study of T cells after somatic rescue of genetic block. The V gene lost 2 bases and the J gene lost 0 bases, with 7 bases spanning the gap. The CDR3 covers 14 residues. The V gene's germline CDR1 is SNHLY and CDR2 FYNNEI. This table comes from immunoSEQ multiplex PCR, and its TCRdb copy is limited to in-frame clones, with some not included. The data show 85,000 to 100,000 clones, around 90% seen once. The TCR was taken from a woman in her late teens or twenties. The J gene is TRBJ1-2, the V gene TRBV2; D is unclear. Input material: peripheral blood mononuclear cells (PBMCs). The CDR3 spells CASSERAANYGYTF. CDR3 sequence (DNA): TGTGCCAGCAGTGAAAGGGCGGCTAACTATGGCTACACCTTC.